This passage covers 24 T cell receptor beta chains from one sample sequenced in a study of blood T cells in healthy people across ages. Using a J-beta primer mix together with a sample-barcoded 5' primer, a second PCR was run for roughly 6 to 12 cycles. TCRdb reprocessed the 5' RACE reads via MiXCR and lists one record per CDR3 protein. The sample carries some 920,000 distinct CDR3 sequences, just over 50% recorded once. Sequencing input: blood. These receptors all come from a woman in her sixties or seventies in good health.

This chain joins TRBV20-1 and TRBJ2-7; 11 bases align to TRBD2. From germline, CDR1 is DFQATT and CDR2 SNEGSKA (reference sequence). This CDR3 contains 13 residues. V lost 5 bases and J lost 3; bases outside the gene matches: 3. The CDR3 DNA follows: TGCAGTGCTGGCGGGACTAGCGGCTACGAGCAGTACTTC. Its translation: CSAGGTSGYEQYF.

The V call is TRBV9, the J call TRBJ2-1; D is undetermined. There are 13 residues in the CDR3. Germline loops: CDR1 SGDLS, CDR2 YYNGEE. Trimming removed 3 bases from V and 6 bases from J, with 10 bases in between. The CDR3 coding sequence is TGTGCCAGCAGCGCTTCTACTTTCAATGAGCAGTTCTTC. This sequence encodes CASSASTFNEQFF.

This clonotype occurred a few times. The rearrangement joins TRBV14 to TRBJ1-2; the D gene is possibly TRBD1 (5 bases). The CDR3 spans 15 residues. The V end lost 1 base, the J end lost 2 bases, and 11 bases lay between the germline ends. Germline CDR1 and CDR2: SGHDN and FVKESK. The CDR3 reads CASSQATAGNYGYTF. CDR3 coding DNA: TGTGCCAGCAGCCAAGCGACAGCCGGGAACTATGGCTACACCTTC. Variable domain in full (rest from reference TRBV14 and TRBJ1-2): EAGVTQFPSHSVIEKGQTVTLRCDPISGHDNLYWYRRVMGKEIKFLLHFVKESKQDESGMPNNRFLAERTGGTYSTLKVQPAELEDSGVYFCASSQATAGNYGYTFGSGTRLTVV.

With regard to this clonotype: This may be a read error, as it is one base from a much larger clone. The chain is built from TRBV20-1 and TRBJ2-3, with D possibly TRBD2 on 6 matching bases. Per the germline V gene, CDR1 is DFQATT and CDR2 is SNEGSKA (reference sequence). This CDR3 comprises 14 residues. Written as DNA, the CDR3 is TGCAGTGTTAGAGTTTGGGAGGGCACAGATACGCAGTATTTT. Protein: CSVRVWEGTDTQYF.

This clonotype was found many times. The chain has TRBV5-1 and TRBJ2-1; 12 bases map to TRBD2. V shed 2 bases, J shed 7 bases, and the junction held 10 bases outside the gene matches. Looked up from germline, CDR1 is SGHRS and CDR2 is YFSETQ. The CDR3 spans 17 residues. In DNA form, the CDR3 reads TGCGCCAGCAGCTTTGGCGGGCTAGCGGGAGGGCAAAATGAGCAGTTCTTC. Protein sequence: CASSFGGLAGGQNEQFF.

The gene calls are TRBV20-1 and TRBJ2-5; the D gene is possibly TRBD1 (5 bases). The germline gives CDR1 DFQATT, CDR2 SNEGSKA (reference sequence). CDR3 size: 13 residues. Trimming pared 3 bases from V and 5 bases from J, leaving 13 bases between. CDR3 residues: CSARAAGHETQYF. In nucleotides, the CDR3 is TGCAGTGCTAGGGCGGCAGGGCATGAGACCCAGTACTTC.

The chain carries TRBV29-1 and TRBJ2-5; tentatively, D is TRBD1 (5 bases). The V and J ends lost 4 bases and 5 bases respectively, with 14 bases between them. The CDR3 sequence is 13 residues long. CDR1 and CDR2 (germline): SQVTM, ANQGSEA. The chain's CDR3 is CSVAPGSRETQYF. The CDR3 nucleotides read TGCAGCGTTGCCCCAGGGTCCAGGGAGACCCAGTACTTC. The whole variable domain, remainder taken from reference TRBV29-1 and TRBJ2-5, is SAVISQKPSRDICQRGTSLTIQCQVDSQVTMMFWYRQQPGQSLTLIATANQGSEATYESGFVIDKFPISRPNLTFSTLTVSNMSPEDSSIYLCSVAPGSRETQYFGPGTRLLVL.

On this clonotype: Its ends do not fully match the called genes, so a read error is possible. The rearrangement uses TRBV3-1 and TRBJ2-7; the D is unclear. This CDR3 is built from 11 residues. The V gene's germline CDR1 is LGHDT and CDR2 YNNKEL (reference sequence). The CDR3 loop is CANSLAYEQYF. In DNA form, the CDR3 reads TGTGCCAACAGCCTTGCCTACGAGCAGTACTTC.

CDR3 sequence: CASSYEGLNTEAFF. CDR3 nucleotide sequence: TGTGCCAGCAGTTACGAGGGACTGAACACTGAAGCTTTCTTT. The V gene is TRBV6-2 or TRBV6-3, the J gene TRBJ1-1; perhaps TRBD1 as D (5 bases). V was pared by 2 bases and J by 0 bases, with 7 bases between. The germline gives CDR1 MNHEY, CDR2 SVGEGT. CDR3 size: 14 residues.

The chain is built from TRBV4-1 and TRBJ2-5; 9 bases agree with TRBD1. The V gene's germline CDR1 is MGHRA and CDR2 YSYEKL. V was clipped by 1 base and J by 5 bases; unmatched bases: 5. This CDR3 spans 15 amino acids. CDR3 DNA: TGCGCCAGCAGCCAAGTGGACAGGGGTGGGGAGACCCAGTACTTC. As protein: CASSQVDRGGETQYF.

As regards this clonotype: Germline and junction disagree at one end, which may indicate a read error. The chain uses TRBV11-2 and TRBJ2-7; weak D call: TRBD2 (5 bases). The J call may be mistaken, given a closer DNA end match to TRBJ2-5. Germline V gives CDR1 SGHAT, CDR2 FQNNGV. The CDR3 runs 13 residues. CDR3 amino acids: CVSSLVEGKTQYF. CDR3 DNA sequence: TGTGTCAGCAGCTTAGTTGAGGGAAAGACCCAGTACTTC.

Regarding this clonotype: Sequence at one end of the junction differs from germline and may be a read error. As DNA, the CDR3 is TGTGCCGGCAGTTTCCTACAGGGAGGAGGGGCTGAAGCTTTCTTT. Its translation is CAGSFLQGGGAEAFF. The chain couples TRBV28 to TRBJ1-1; D is perhaps TRBD1 (6 bases). The CDR3 runs 15 residues. Germline values: CDR1 MDHEN, CDR2 SYDVKM.

The chain recombines TRBV9 with TRBJ2-1, with a tentative D call TRBD2 (6 bases). This CDR3 comprises 13 residues. Germline V gene data show CDR1 as SGDLS and CDR2 as YYNGEE. The ends were cut back, 8 bases at V and 2 bases at J, with 11 bases in the middle. The CDR3 sequence is CASRGGTYNEQFF. For the CDR3, the DNA is TGTGCCAGTAGGGGCGGGACCTACAATGAGCAGTTCTTC.

This clonotype was seen only a few times. This chain connects TRBV6-2 or TRBV6-3 to TRBJ2-7; no clear D. Trimming shortened V by 2 bases and J by 2 bases, and 10 bases separated the two germline ends. This CDR3 comprises 14 residues. Germline lookup yields CDR1 MNHEY and CDR2 SVGEGT. CDR3 region: CASSYGPITYEQYF. Written as DNA, the CDR3 is TGTGCCAGCAGTTACGGACCTATAACCTACGAGCAGTACTTC.

With regard to this clonotype: Mismatch with germline at one junction end may stem from a read error. The chain has TRBV5-7 and TRBJ2-7, with TRBD2 matching over 10 bases. TRBV5-7 is recorded as an ORF, its role being uncertain. The CDR3 is 15 residues long. The CDR3 DNA reads TGTGCCAGCAGCTTGAGCCTAGCGGGGGCCTACGGGCAGTACTTC. Residues: CASSLSLAGAYGQYF.

The rearrangement joins TRBV18 to TRBJ1-3; no clear D gene. Germline CDR1 is KGHSH and CDR2 is LQKENI. CDR3 size: 15 residues. Trimming shortened V by 6 bases and J by 2 bases, and 14 bases separated the two germline ends. As DNA, the CDR3 is TGTGCCAGCTCGACCCCCCCCGCGCCTGGAAACACCATATATTTT. The encoded protein is CASSTPPAPGNTIYF.

V and J are TRBV7-2 and TRBJ2-7; 12 bases map to TRBD2. With V trimmed by 2 bases and J by 0 bases, 8 bases remained unmatched. This CDR3 region has 18 residues. CDR1 and CDR2 from the germline V gene are SGHTA and FQGNSA. The CDR3 region has the DNA TGTGCCAGCAGCTTATGGGGACTAGCGGGCGAGTTCTCCTACGAGCAGTACTTC. The encoded protein is CASSLWGLAGEFSYEQYF.

Regarding this clonotype: Compared with germline, one end of the junction differs, possibly owing to a read error. This rearrangement joins TRBV5-6 to TRBJ1-1; D is undetermined. The CDR3 extends over 15 amino acids. Looked up from germline, CDR1 is SGHDT and CDR2 is YYEEEE. The CDR3 spells CASSLSPLMNTEVFF. CDR3 DNA sequence: TGTGCCAGCAGCTTGTCCCCCCTAATGAACACTGAAGTTTTCTTT. The full variable domain, its missing parts supplied by reference TRBV5-6 and TRBJ1-1, is DAGVTQSPTHLIKTRGQQVTLRCSPKSGHDTVSWYQQALGQGPQFIFQYYEEEERQRGNFPDRFSGHQFPNYSSELNVNALLLGDSALYLCASSLSPLMNTEVFFGQGTRLTVV.

This clonotype was found a few times. The V and J genes are TRBV12-3 or TRBV12-4 and TRBJ2-5; possibly TRBD2 for D (6 bases). The CDR3 sequence is 12 residues long. Trimming stripped 0 bases from V and 11 bases from J, with 10 bases between. CDR3 nucleotide sequence: TGTGCCAGCAGTTTAGCTCCGGGGGAGCAGTACTTC. It is translated as CASSLAPGEQYF.

There are a few counts of this clonotype. The rearrangement uses TRBV9 and TRBJ2-2; TRBD2 matches at 7 bases. V trimming: 7 bases; J trimming: 4 bases; junction bases outside the gene matches: 13. Germline assignment: CDR1 SGDLS and CDR2 YYNGEE. This CDR3 has 16 residues. CDR3 sequence (DNA): TGTGCCAGCGGCGGCTACCAATGGGAGGGCACCGGGGAGCTGTTTTTT. This sequence encodes CASGGYQWEGTGELFF.

There are a few counts of this clonotype. The CDR3 loop is CASSQASGPPNQPQHF. CDR3 bases: TGCGCCAGCAGCCAAGCTTCAGGGCCTCCTAATCAGCCCCAGCATTTT. The V gene is TRBV4-1, the J gene TRBJ1-5, with a possible D match to TRBD1 (5 bases). The germline V gene has CDR1 MGHRA and CDR2 YSYEKL. V was trimmed by 1 base and J by 4 bases, leaving 14 bases between them. This CDR3 is 16 amino acids long.

This rearrangement joins TRBV20-1 to TRBJ2-1; D perhaps matches TRBD2 (5 bases). Germline-derived CDR1 and CDR2 are DFQATT and SNEGSKA (reference sequence). The CDR3 covers 12 residues. V lost 5 bases, J lost 6 bases, and 11 bases lay in between. This chain's CDR3 is CSAPIRGNEQFF. The CDR3 DNA follows: TGCAGTGCTCCCATCCGGGGCAATGAGCAGTTCTTC.

As to this clonotype: One end of the junction does not line up with germline, which may come from a read error. The gene calls are TRBV5-1 and TRBJ2-1; no clear D gene. The CDR3 runs 14 residues. CDR1 is SGHRS and CDR2 is YFSETQ in the germline V gene. The CDR3 bases are TGCACCAGCAGCTTGGATACGATGGGAAATGAGCAGTTCTTC. Translated: CTSSLDTMGNEQFF.

The chain joins TRBV2 to TRBJ1-2, with 8 nucleotides matching TRBD1. The CDR3 covers 13 residues. CDR1 is SNHLY, CDR2 FYNNEI, per germline. V trimming: 6 bases; J trimming: 8 bases; junction bases outside the gene matches: 8. CDR3 DNA: TGTGCCAGCAGGGCTGACAGGGGCGGAGGCTACACCTTC. Protein product: CASRADRGGGYTF.